These 10 T cell receptor beta chains originate from one sample sequenced in a study of human T cells and chemical hapten exposure. TCRdb redid the calling of the RACE reads with MiXCR, one entry per CDR3 protein. Of 300,000 to 400,000 distinct CDR3 sequences listed, 4.5% to 5.5% are singletons. Documented time point: pre-sensitization, week 0. As to treatment: therapeutic diphenylcyclopropenone sensitization with weekly scalp DPC. This specimen consisted of whole blood, obtained in connection with sensitization to the hapten diphenylcyclopropenone (DPC). These receptors came from a woman between 45 and 60 years old with alopecia areata. Some clones in this sample may be carry-over from other donors' samples.

The chain carries TRBV3-1 and TRBJ2-3, with 9 nucleotides matching TRBD2. The CDR3 covers 19 residues. V lost 4 bases to trimming and J lost 0 bases; unmatched junction nucleotides: 14. Looked up from germline, CDR1 is LGHDT and CDR2 is YNNKEL (reference sequence). The CDR3 DNA reads as TGTGCCAGCAGCCCCGCAGCGGGGGGCCAGCATTCTAGCACAGATACGCAGTATTTT. Protein: CASSPAAGGQHSSTDTQYF.

This clonotype appeared many times. V is TRBV29-1 and J is TRBJ2-1; TRBD1 agrees at 7 bases. Unmatched junction bases numbered 9, after V lost 5 bases and J lost 5 bases. The germline V gene encodes CDR1 SQVTM and CDR2 ANQGSEA. CDR3 length: 14 amino acids. This CDR3 is CSVKTGTANNEQFF. The CDR3 region has the DNA TGCAGCGTTAAAACCGGGACAGCAAACAATGAGCAGTTCTTC.

In this sample, this clonotype turned up a few times. The CDR3 loop is CASSVYRDSESTF. The CDR3 nucleotides are TGTGCCAGCAGCGTTTACCGGGACAGTGAGTCCACCTTC. The V and J genes are TRBV7-2 and TRBJ1-2, with TRBD1 matching over 7 bases. Trimming at V came to 5 bases and at J to 13 bases, leaving 13 bases not matched to a gene. CDR1 SGHTA and CDR2 FQGNSA come from the germline V gene. This CDR3 has 13 amino acids.

This clonotype was counted a few times. The chain links TRBV10-3 to TRBJ1-3, with no clear D. The CDR3 spans 14 residues. V was pared by 7 bases and J by 0 bases, with 10 bases between. Looked up from germline, CDR1 is ENHRY and CDR2 is SYGVKD. CDR3 residues: CAITLDVSGNTIYF. Written as DNA, the CDR3 is TGTGCCATCACTCTAGACGTCTCTGGAAACACCATATATTTT.

This clonotype was recorded many times. The rearrangement links TRBV15 to TRBJ1-5; weak D call: TRBD1 (6 bases). The CDR3 length is 15 residues. Trimming removed 5 bases at V and 7 bases at J, with 18 bases between. The germline gives CDR1 LNHNV, CDR2 YYDKDF (reference sequence). CDR3 loop: CATSPDAGAYQPQHF. CDR3 sequence (DNA): TGTGCCACCAGCCCAGACGCGGGGGCGTACCAGCCCCAGCATTTT.

At least ten counts were recorded for this clonotype. This chain joins TRBV7-9 and TRBJ2-1, with TRBD1 matching 8 bases. The V and J ends lost 4 bases and 12 bases, in that order; junction bases with no gene match: 17. The germline V gene has CDR1 SEHNR and CDR2 FQNEAQ (reference sequence). CDR3 size: 16 residues. The CDR3 spells CASSSLGQASLSGQFF. In DNA, the CDR3 is TGTGCCAGCAGCTCCTTGGGACAGGCCTCTCTAAGTGGGCAGTTCTTC.

The rearrangement links TRBV7-2 to TRBJ1-5; D may be TRBD1 (5 bases). The CDR3 runs to 17 residues. The germline V and J ends were trimmed by 4 bases and 5 bases, with 21 bases remaining between them. Germline V lookup: CDR1 SGHTA, CDR2 FQGNSA. CDR3: CASSSRSTVIAHQPQHF. The DNA for the CDR3 is TGTGCCAGCAGCTCCCGATCGACAGTCATAGCTCATCAGCCCCAGCATTTT.

The table lists this clonotype with a few counts. The chain combines TRBV12-3 or TRBV12-4 with TRBJ2-1; D remains ambiguous. The V end was cut by 0 bases, the J end by 7 bases, with 10 bases between. CDR3 length equals 14 residues. CDR3 DNA sequence: TGTGCCAGCAGTTTAGCGCCCTATGTGAATGAGCAGTTCTTC. Translation: CASSLAPYVNEQFF.

This clonotype was picked up a small number of times. The rearrangement joins TRBV6-6 to TRBJ2-7, with 9 bases matching TRBD1. Looked up from germline, CDR1 is MNHNY and CDR2 is SVGAGI (reference sequence). The ends lost 3 bases at V and 3 bases at J; junction bases unmatched: 6. CDR3 length: 15 amino acids. As DNA, the CDR3 is TGTGCCAGCAGTTATCGGACAGGGGACCACTACGAGCAGTACTTC. It is translated as CASSYRTGDHYEQYF.

The rearrangement uses TRBV3-1 and TRBJ1-2, with D tentatively TRBD1 (5 bases). The CDR3 sequence is 13 residues long. Germline CDR1 LGHDT, CDR2 YNNKEL (reference sequence). The germline V and J ends were trimmed by 2 bases and 3 bases, with 7 bases remaining between them. CDR3 DNA sequence: TGTGCCAGCAGCCAACGGGGGGACTATGGCTACACCTTC. Translation: CASSQRGDYGYTF. Based on the CDR3 plus reference TRBV3-1 and TRBJ1-2, the full variable domain is DTAVSQTPKYLVTQMGNDKSIKCEQNLGHDTMYWYKQDSKKFLKIMFSYNNKELIINETVPNRFSPKSPDKAHLNLHINSLELGDSAVYFCASSQRGDYGYTFGSGTRLTVV.